This TCR beta chain originates from a study of T cell responses to AZD1222 COVID-19 vaccine. The study's findings and limits: It should be noted that donors were predominantly white British and more often female, and clonal diversity was possibly underestimated.

Unmatched junction bases numbered 4, after V lost 0 bases and J lost 0 bases. The CDR3 is 17 residues long. Germline V gives CDR1 SGHTA, CDR2 FQGTGA. Sequencing was performed with immunoSEQ multiplex PCR; in TCRdb, only in-frame clones are kept and a portion is missing. The sample contains about 150,000 clones, over 75% of which appear only once. Comments on this clone: The antigen is unknown.

The sequencing here drew on peripheral blood, taken on day 0 of AZD1222 vaccination. The chain couples TRBV7-3 to TRBJ2-2; 7 nucleotides line up with TRBD2. The sequence derives from an adult in good health. The CDR3 sequence is CASSLTGGRSNTGELFF. The CDR3 nucleotides are TGTGCCAGCAGCTTAACGGGAGGGCGTTCGAACACCGGGGAGCTGTTTTTT.